This paragraph reports one T cell receptor (beta chain). Its antigen is currently unknown. This sample was taken from a study of human T cells and chemical hapten exposure. The wider study: Small pooled library volume differences chiefly drove per-sample TCR yield variation.

Individual cDNA molecules in this library carried unique molecular identifiers. TCRdb ran MiXCR on the RACE reads and lists one entry per CDR3 protein. The data show around 70,000 distinct CDR3 sequences, 6% to 7% seen once. Regarding time point: healthy volunteer bleed at 6 weeks. Researchers extracted total RNA from unfractionated whole blood. Study-level points and caveats: Sensitizing to DPC left TCRs with a frequency above 1 in 1000 unaltered.

Source material: whole blood. This TCR was recovered from a female donor in good health. Some clones in this sample may be carry-over from other donors' samples.

CDR3 sequence: CASRDRGADTQYF. In DNA form, the CDR3 reads TGTGCCAGCAGGGACAGGGGCGCAGATACGCAGTATTTT. The chain carries TRBV6-6 and TRBJ2-3; TRBD1 agrees at 9 bases. Germline V gives CDR1 MNHNY, CDR2 SVGAGI (reference sequence). The V segment lost 6 bases and the J segment 4 bases; nucleotides outside the gene matches: 2. The CDR3 totals 13 residues.